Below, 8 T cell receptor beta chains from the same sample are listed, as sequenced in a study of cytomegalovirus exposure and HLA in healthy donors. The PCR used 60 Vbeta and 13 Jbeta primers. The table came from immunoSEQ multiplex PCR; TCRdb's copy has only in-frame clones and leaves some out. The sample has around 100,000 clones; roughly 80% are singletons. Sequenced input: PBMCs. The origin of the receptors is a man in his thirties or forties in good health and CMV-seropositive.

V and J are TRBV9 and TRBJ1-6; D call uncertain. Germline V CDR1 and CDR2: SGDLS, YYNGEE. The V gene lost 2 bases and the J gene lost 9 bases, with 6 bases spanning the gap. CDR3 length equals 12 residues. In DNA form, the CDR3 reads TGTGCCAGCAGCGTGGCGGGTTCACCCCTCCACTTT. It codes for CASSVAGSPLHF.

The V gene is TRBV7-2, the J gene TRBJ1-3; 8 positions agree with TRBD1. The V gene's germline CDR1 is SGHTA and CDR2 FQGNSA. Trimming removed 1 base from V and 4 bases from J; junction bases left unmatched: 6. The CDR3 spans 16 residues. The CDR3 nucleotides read TGTGCCAGCAGCTTAGGGTTGGACAGGGTAGGAAACACCATATATTTT. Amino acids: CASSLGLDRVGNTIYF.

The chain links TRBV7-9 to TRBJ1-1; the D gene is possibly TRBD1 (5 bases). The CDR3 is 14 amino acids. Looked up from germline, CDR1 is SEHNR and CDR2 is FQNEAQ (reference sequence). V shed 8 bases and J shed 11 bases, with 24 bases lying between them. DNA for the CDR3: TGTGCCAGCCGCATCGGTGGGGCGGGACCCAATGCTTTCTTT. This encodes CASRIGGAGPNAFF.

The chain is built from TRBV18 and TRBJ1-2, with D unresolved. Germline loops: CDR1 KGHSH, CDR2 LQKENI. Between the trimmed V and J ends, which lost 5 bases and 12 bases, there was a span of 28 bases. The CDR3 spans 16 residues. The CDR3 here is CASSSNQGGLAGRDTF. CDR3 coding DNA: TGTGCCAGCTCATCCAACCAAGGTGGTCTCGCGGGTAGGGACACCTTC.

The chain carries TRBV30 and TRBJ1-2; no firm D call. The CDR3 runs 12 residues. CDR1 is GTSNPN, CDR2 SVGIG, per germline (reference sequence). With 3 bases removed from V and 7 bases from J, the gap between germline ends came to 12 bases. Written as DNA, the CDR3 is TGTGCCTGGAGGCGGGCAGTGACTGGCTACACCTTC. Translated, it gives CAWRRAVTGYTF.

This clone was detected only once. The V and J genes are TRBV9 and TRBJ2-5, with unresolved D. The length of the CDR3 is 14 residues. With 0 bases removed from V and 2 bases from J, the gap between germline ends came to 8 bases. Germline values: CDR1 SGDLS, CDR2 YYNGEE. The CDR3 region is CASSVDVQQETQYF. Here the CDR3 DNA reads TGTGCCAGCAGCGTAGATGTACAGCAAGAGACCCAGTACTTC.

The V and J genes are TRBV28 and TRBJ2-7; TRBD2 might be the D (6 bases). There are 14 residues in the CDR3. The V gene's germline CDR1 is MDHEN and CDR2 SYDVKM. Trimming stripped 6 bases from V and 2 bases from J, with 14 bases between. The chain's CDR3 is CASSPGTFTYEQYF. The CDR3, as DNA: TGTGCCAGCAGCCCCGGGACTTTCACCTACGAGCAGTACTTC.

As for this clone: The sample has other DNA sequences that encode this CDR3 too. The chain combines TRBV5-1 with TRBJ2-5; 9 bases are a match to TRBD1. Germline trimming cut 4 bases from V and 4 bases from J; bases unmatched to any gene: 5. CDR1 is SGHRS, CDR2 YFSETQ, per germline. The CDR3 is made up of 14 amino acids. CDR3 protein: CASSRGQGRETQYF. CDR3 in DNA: TGCGCCAGCAGCAGAGGACAGGGGAGAGAGACCCAGTACTTC.